The 32 T cell receptor beta chains reported below all come from one sample, sequenced in a study of sequential checkpoint blockade in melanoma (dated by TCRdb to the late 2010s). Libraries were made using the immunoSEQ multiplex PCR assay. TCRdb's version of the immuneACCESS table is confined to in-frame rearrangements and falls short of the full clone set. An unresolved V gene accounts for under half of the shortfall where checked; the remainder is of unknown origin. In this sample the table shows 13,000 or so clones, roughly 21% of which occur a single time. Of the sample, about 6.4% is held by the ten largest clones. The sample's treatment or condition, from its label and the paper: randomized to nivolumab then ipilimumab (arm A) or the reverse (arm B). This material consisted of tumor tissue (inferred from file names), taken from a patient given nivolumab and ipilimumab in sequence. These receptors originate from a human donor with melanoma.

This chain links TRBV6-8 with TRBJ1-5; 7 bases fit TRBD1. The CDR3 length is 14 residues. V shed 4 bases, J shed 7 bases, and the junction held 7 bases outside the gene matches. The germline V gene has CDR1 MNHGY and CDR2 SAAAGT. The CDR3 DNA reads TGTGCCAGCAGTTCCGACAGGGAAGGACAGCCCCAGCATTTT. Its translation is CASSSDREGQPQHF.

This chain connects TRBV9 to TRBJ2-7; 7 bases match TRBD1. CDR3 size: 13 residues. V lost 4 bases and J lost 2; bases outside the gene matches: 3. Germline CDR1 reads SGDLS; CDR2 reads YYNGEE. This chain's CDR3 is CASSPGGPYEQYF. Written as DNA, the CDR3 is TGTGCCAGCAGCCCAGGGGGTCCCTACGAGCAGTACTTC.

Ten or more counts support this clone. V and J are TRBV6-8 and TRBJ1-1; TRBD1 might be the D (5 bases). V was clipped by 7 bases and J by 4 bases, with 16 bases between them. The germline V gene has CDR1 MNHGY and CDR2 SAAAGT. The CDR3 consists of 14 residues. CDR3 coding DNA: TGTGCCAGCAATTCCAATTGGGGGGTCACTGAAGCTTTCTTT. It encodes CASNSNWGVTEAFF.

This clone was observed a handful of times. The chain combines TRBV11-3 with TRBJ1-1, with D tentatively TRBD1 (6 bases). Germline V gene data show CDR1 as SGHNT and CDR2 as YENEEA. Trimming cost V 5 bases and J 0 bases, with 16 bases left between them. The CDR3 is made up of 16 amino acids. In DNA form, the CDR3 reads TGTGCCAGCAGCCCAAGCGGGGGACAAGTGAACACTGAAGCTTTCTTT. Translated: CASSPSGGQVNTEAFF. The full variable domain, completed using reference TRBV11-3 and TRBJ1-1, is EAGVVQSPRYKIIEKKQPVAFWCNPISGHNTLYWYLQNLGQGPELLIRYENEEAVDDSQLPKDRFSAERLKGVDSTLKIQPAELGDSAVYLCASSPSGGQVNTEAFFGQGTRLTVV.

This clone was observed a few times. This chain joins TRBV11-3 and TRBJ2-2; TRBD1 matches at 7 bases. This CDR3 spans 14 amino acids. Unmatched junction bases numbered 4, after V lost 4 bases and J lost 5 bases. In germline, CDR1 is SGHNT, CDR2 YENEEA. CDR3 in amino acids: CASSYRGSTGELFF. CDR3 coding DNA: TGTGCCAGCAGCTACAGGGGTTCGACCGGGGAGCTGTTTTTT. The variable domain in full, completed from reference TRBV11-3 and TRBJ2-2, reads EAGVVQSPRYKIIEKKQPVAFWCNPISGHNTLYWYLQNLGQGPELLIRYENEEAVDDSQLPKDRFSAERLKGVDSTLKIQPAELGDSAVYLCASSYRGSTGELFFGEGSRLTVL.

This clone was recorded a few times. The V gene is TRBV14, the J gene TRBJ2-7; D gene uncertain. CDR1 and CDR2 from the germline V gene are SGHDN and FVKESK. V lost 3 bases, J lost 3 bases, and 3 bases lay in between. The length of the CDR3 is 11 residues. CDR3 sequence (DNA): TGTGCCAGCAGCCAGAGCTACGAGCAGTACTTC. Residues: CASSQSYEQYF.

This sequence joins TRBV12-2 and TRBJ2-1; TRBD2 reflects the table's D call only, with no check against the DNA. TRBV12-2 is a pseudogene locus. This CDR3 comprises 15 residues. CDR3 loop: CASNTFGSIYNEQFF. The CDR3 DNA follows: TGTGCCAGTAATACCTTCGGTTCCATCTACAATGAGCAGTTCTTC.

This chain links TRBV29-1 with TRBJ2-3; 10 bases are a match to TRBD2. V was pared by 4 bases and J by 3 bases, with 4 bases of the junction left unmatched. The CDR3 totals 14 residues. Germline assignment: CDR1 SQVTM and CDR2 ANQGSEA. The CDR3 is CSVVSGRGTDTQYF. The CDR3 region has the DNA TGCAGCGTTGTCAGCGGGAGGGGGACAGATACGCAGTATTTT.

This clone was picked up a small number of times. This sequence joins TRBV11-3 and TRBJ2-2, with D possibly called TRBD1 or TRBD2 (5 bases each). CDR3 length: 15 amino acids. CDR1 SGHNT and CDR2 YENEEA come from the germline V gene. Trimming pared 5 bases from V and 2 bases from J, leaving 12 bases between. DNA for the CDR3: TGTGCCAGCAGCCTGGGGCTAGCTAACACCGGGGAGCTGTTTTTT. Amino acid sequence: CASSLGLANTGELFF.

This clone is labeled medium-sized. V gene TRBV23-1 combines with J gene TRBJ2-3; 8 nucleotides agree with TRBD2. TRBV23-1 falls under the ORF class, with uncertain function. V was clipped by 6 bases and J by 5 bases; unmatched bases: 7. This CDR3 region has 14 residues. The CDR3 DNA reads as TGCGCCAGCAGCCGTCGGGAGGGCCTAGATACGCAGTATTTT. It is translated as CASSRREGLDTQYF.

This chain joins TRBV11-3 and TRBJ2-3, with 9 bases lining up with TRBD2. Germline assignment: CDR1 SGHNT and CDR2 YENEEA. V lost 3 bases to trimming and J lost 6 bases; unmatched junction nucleotides: 16. CDR3 length: 18 amino acids. CDR3 sequence (DNA): TGTGCCAGCAGCTTCACTAGCTGGGGCGGGAGGGTCAAGGATACGCAGTATTTT. Translated, it gives CASSFTSWGGRVKDTQYF. Looking up the rest from reference TRBV11-3 and TRBJ2-3 gives the full variable domain: EAGVVQSPRYKIIEKKQPVAFWCNPISGHNTLYWYLQNLGQGPELLIRYENEEAVDDSQLPKDRFSAERLKGVDSTLKIQPAELGDSAVYLCASSFTSWGGRVKDTQYFGPGTRLTVL.

This clone is judged medium-sized. The rearrangement links TRBV6-8 to TRBJ1-1; perhaps TRBD1 as D (6 bases). Trimming pared 5 bases from V and 0 bases from J, leaving 7 bases between. Germline loops: CDR1 MNHGY, CDR2 SAAAGT. This CDR3 comprises 13 residues. The CDR3 nucleotides are TGTGCCAGCAGTGGACAGTTGAACACTGAAGCTTTCTTT. Protein sequence: CASSGQLNTEAFF.

The CDR3 here is CASSQDEGRDPLSGANVLTF. For the CDR3, the DNA is TGCGCCAGCAGCCAAGATGAGGGAAGGGACCCCCTCTCTGGGGCCAACGTCCTGACTTTC. J is TRBJ2-6 and V is TRBV1. TRBV1 constitutes a pseudogene. The CDR3 extends over 20 amino acids.

The count of this clone is one. J is TRBJ2-1 and V is TRBV19, with D perhaps matching TRBD2 (6 bases). This CDR3 is 15 amino acids long. V shed 8 bases and J shed 0 bases, with 14 bases lying between them. CDR1 is LNHDA, CDR2 SQIVND, per germline (reference sequence). CDR3 region: CASRDGTLSYNEQFF. Here the CDR3 DNA reads TGTGCCAGTCGCGACGGGACTCTCTCCTACAATGAGCAGTTCTTC.

In this sample, this clone turned up many times. The chain uses TRBV7-5 and TRBJ2-5; no DNA check was done on the table's D call, TRBD2. TRBV7-5 is designated a pseudogene. This CDR3 comprises 16 residues. The CDR3 DNA reads TGTGCCAGCAGCTCTGCCAGCGGCCAATTCCAAGAGACCCAGTACTTC. Translation: CASSSASGQFQETQYF.

This chain uses TRBV11-3 with TRBJ1-6, with D perhaps TRBD1 (5 bases). CDR1 SGHNT and CDR2 YENEEA come from the germline V gene. This CDR3 spans 14 amino acids. The germline V and J ends were trimmed by 5 bases and 6 bases, with 11 bases remaining between them. The CDR3 sequence is CASSPGLINSPLHF. CDR3 coding DNA: TGTGCCAGCAGCCCGGGACTCATTAATTCACCCCTCCACTTT. The full variable domain, completed using reference TRBV11-3 and TRBJ1-6, is EAGVVQSPRYKIIEKKQPVAFWCNPISGHNTLYWYLQNLGQGPELLIRYENEEAVDDSQLPKDRFSAERLKGVDSTLKIQPAELGDSAVYLCASSPGLINSPLHFGNGTRLTVT.

This sequence joins TRBV9 and TRBJ2-1; 10 bases match TRBD2. There are 16 residues in the CDR3. Unmatched junction bases numbered 3, after V lost 3 bases and J lost 0 bases. Germline-derived CDR1 and CDR2 are SGDLS and YYNGEE. CDR3 protein: CASSAPSGSSYNEQFF. CDR3 nucleotides: TGTGCCAGCAGCGCGCCTAGCGGGAGCTCCTACAATGAGCAGTTCTTC.

This clone was counted a few times. The chain is built from TRBV6-8 and TRBJ2-3; no clear D. Trimming cost V 0 bases and J 0 bases, with 7 bases left between them. Germline CDR1 and CDR2: MNHGY and SAAAGT. This CDR3 has 15 amino acids. CDR3 in DNA: TGTGCCAGCAGTTACTCCTACGCTAGCACAGATACGCAGTATTTT. The encoded protein is CASSYSYASTDTQYF.

Many counts were recorded for this clone. The rearrangement joins TRBV11-3 to TRBJ1-1, with D possibly matching TRBD1 (6 bases). Germline-derived CDR1 and CDR2 are SGHNT and YENEEA. The CDR3 length is 15 residues. V lost 5 bases and J 0 bases, leaving 13 bases between the germline ends. The CDR3 here is CASSLKGGLNTEAFF. The CDR3 DNA reads as TGTGCCAGCAGCCTTAAGGGGGGACTGAACACTGAAGCTTTCTTT.

This clone has a handful of counts. The CDR3 sequence is CASSIGSGTNTGELFF. CDR3 coding DNA: TGTGCCAGTAGTATAGGCTCGGGGACTAACACCGGGGAGCTGTTTTTT. The chain links TRBV19 to TRBJ2-2, with a possible D match to TRBD2 (6 bases). The CDR3 is 16 residues long. V gave up 1 base and J gave up 2 bases, with 11 bases separating them. Germline CDR1 and CDR2: LNHDA and SQIVND (reference sequence).

The table lists this clone with a few counts. The genes are TRBV23-1 and TRBJ1-2, with 7 bases fitting TRBD1. TRBV23-1 is identified as an open reading frame with a role that is uncertain. Germline trimming cut 3 bases from V and 7 bases from J; bases unmatched to any gene: 8. The CDR3 is 14 residues long. CDR3 bases: TGCGCCAGCAGTCAGCAAGAGGGGGCGGGTGGCTACACCTTC. It yields the protein CASSQQEGAGGYTF.

V is TRBV19 and J is TRBJ2-2; D is unresolved. The CDR3 sequence is 13 residues long. The V gene lost 3 bases and the J gene lost 0 bases, with 2 bases spanning the gap. Germline V gives CDR1 LNHDA, CDR2 SQIVND (reference sequence). CDR3 DNA sequence: TGTGCCAGTAGTATCACGAACACCGGGGAGCTGTTTTTT. This encodes CASSITNTGELFF.

This chain joins TRBV5-1 and TRBJ2-7; possibly TRBD1 or TRBD2 for D (6 bases each). Germline V gene data show CDR1 as SGHRS and CDR2 as YFSETQ. The CDR3 consists of 14 residues. Trimming left V 2 bases short and J 2 bases short, with 11 bases between. CDR3 region: CASSLGGMAYEQYF. The CDR3 DNA sequence: TGCGCCAGCAGCTTAGGGGGGATGGCCTACGAGCAGTACTTC.

This clone came up a few times. The chain combines TRBV28 with TRBJ1-2; no reliable D call. Germline-derived CDR1 and CDR2 are MDHEN and SYDVKM. The CDR3 has 14 residues. V lost 3 bases and J lost 5, with 13 bases in between. CDR3 nucleotide sequence: TGTGCCAGCAGTTTCGTTGGGCGGAGTTATGGCTACACCTTC. The encoded protein is CASSFVGRSYGYTF.

This clone was seen only a few times. The chain combines TRBV11-3 with TRBJ1-5; D gene ambiguous. This CDR3 contains 16 residues. V lost 3 bases and J 0 bases, leaving 12 bases between the germline ends. Germline CDR1 and CDR2: SGHNT and YENEEA. CDR3 amino acids: CASSLSPVGSNQPQHF. Written as DNA, the CDR3 is TGTGCCAGCAGCTTGAGTCCAGTTGGTAGCAATCAGCCCCAGCATTTT.

This clone was seen more than once but under ten times. This chain uses TRBV6-8 with TRBJ2-7, with D tentatively TRBD2 (6 bases). Trimming took 7 bases from V and 3 from J, leaving 16 bases between them. This CDR3 contains 14 residues. Germline V gene sequence: CDR1 MNHGY, CDR2 SAAAGT. The CDR3, as DNA: TGTGCCAGCAAACCTATGGAGGGTAACTACGAGCAGTACTTC. Its protein is CASKPMEGNYEQYF.

This clone was counted only a few times. At one end, the junction sequence differs from germline, possibly due to a read error. The chain couples TRBV7-7 to TRBJ2-1; tentatively, D is TRBD1 or TRBD2 (8 bases each). The CDR3 totals 15 residues. The germline gives CDR1 SSHAT, CDR2 FNYEAQ (reference sequence). CDR3 residues: CASSLFSGTGNEQFF. In DNA, the CDR3 is TGTGCTAGCAGCTTATTTAGCGGGACAGGCAATGAGCAGTTCTTC.

This clone was detected only a few times. The chain employs TRBV15 and TRBJ2-7; 10 bases line up with TRBD1. The CDR3 runs 14 residues. Germline V gene data show CDR1 as LNHNV and CDR2 as YYDKDF (reference sequence). The V gene end was trimmed by 1 base and the J gene end by 6 bases; junction bases not matched to a gene: 3. Here the CDR3 DNA reads TGTGCCACCAGCAGAGCGGGACAGGGGTCCGAGCAGTACTTC. This codes for CATSRAGQGSEQYF.

The chain joins TRBV19 to TRBJ1-1, with TRBD1 as a possible D gene (6 bases). Trimming shortened V by 5 bases and J by 3 bases, and 13 bases separated the two germline ends. Germline lookup yields CDR1 LNHDA and CDR2 SQIVND (reference sequence). The CDR3 extends over 14 amino acids. The chain's CDR3 is CASSLQGSYTEAFF. DNA of the CDR3: TGTGCCAGTAGTCTACAGGGTTCGTACACTGAAGCTTTCTTT.

In its sample, this clone is large (0.1 to 1%). The chain is built from TRBV9 and TRBJ1-4; 8 bases agree with TRBD1. The CDR3 sequence is 15 residues long. V lost 5 bases to trimming and J lost 7 bases; unmatched junction nucleotides: 10. In germline, CDR1 is SGDLS, CDR2 YYNGEE. Here the CDR3 reads CASSLSGGAGEKLFF. CDR3 nucleotides: TGTGCCAGCAGTCTATCAGGGGGCGCGGGTGAAAAACTGTTTTTT.

This clone came up a few times. J is TRBJ1-4 and V is TRBV6-8, with D uncertain. This CDR3 has 15 amino acids. Deletions cut 5 bases from V and 3 bases from J, with 13 bases between. CDR1 MNHGY and CDR2 SAAAGT come from the germline V gene. CDR3 loop: CASSEDAQPNEKLFF. DNA for the CDR3: TGTGCCAGCAGTGAGGACGCCCAGCCTAATGAAAAACTGTTTTTT.

This clone was seen a handful of times. V usage is TRBV14 and J usage is TRBJ2-2, with D possibly TRBD1 on 6 matching bases. V was pared by 3 bases and J by 5 bases, with 10 bases between. This CDR3 spans 14 amino acids. The germline gives CDR1 SGHDN, CDR2 FVKESK. CDR3 bases: TGTGCCAGCAGCCAGGGGGCGAGGACCGGGGAGCTGTTTTTT. This sequence encodes CASSQGARTGELFF.